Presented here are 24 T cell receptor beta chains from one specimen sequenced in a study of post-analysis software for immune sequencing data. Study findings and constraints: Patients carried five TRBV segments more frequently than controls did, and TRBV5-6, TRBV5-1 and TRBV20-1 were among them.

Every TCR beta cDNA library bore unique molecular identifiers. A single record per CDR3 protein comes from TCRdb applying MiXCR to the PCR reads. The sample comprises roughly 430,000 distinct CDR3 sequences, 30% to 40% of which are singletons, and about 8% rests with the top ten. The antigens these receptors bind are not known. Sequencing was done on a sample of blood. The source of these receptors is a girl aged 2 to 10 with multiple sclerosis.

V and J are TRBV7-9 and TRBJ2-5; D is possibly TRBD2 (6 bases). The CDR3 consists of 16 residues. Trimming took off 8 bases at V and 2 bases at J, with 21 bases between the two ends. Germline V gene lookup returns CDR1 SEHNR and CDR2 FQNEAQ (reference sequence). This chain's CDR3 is CASDKTLGTVQETQYF. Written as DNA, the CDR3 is TGTGCCAGCGACAAAACCCTCGGGACTGTACAAGAGACCCAGTACTTC.

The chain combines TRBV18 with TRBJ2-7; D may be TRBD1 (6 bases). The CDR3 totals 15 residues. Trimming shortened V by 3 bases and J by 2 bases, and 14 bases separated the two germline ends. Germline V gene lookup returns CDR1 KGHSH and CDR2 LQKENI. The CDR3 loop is CASSPPLTGPYEQYF. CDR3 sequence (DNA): TGTGCCAGCTCACCCCCGCTGACAGGCCCCTACGAGCAGTACTTC.

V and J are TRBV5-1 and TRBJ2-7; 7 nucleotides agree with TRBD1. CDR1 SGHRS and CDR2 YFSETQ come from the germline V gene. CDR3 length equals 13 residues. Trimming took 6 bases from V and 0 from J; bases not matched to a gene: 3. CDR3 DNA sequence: TGCGCCAGCACGACAGGGACCTCCTACGAGCAGTACTTC. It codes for CASTTGTSYEQYF.

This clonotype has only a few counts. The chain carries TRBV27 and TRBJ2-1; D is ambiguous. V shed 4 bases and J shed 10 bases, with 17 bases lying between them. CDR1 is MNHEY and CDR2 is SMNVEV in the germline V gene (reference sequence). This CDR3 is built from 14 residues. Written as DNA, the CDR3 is TGTGCCAGCAGTTACGCCGGACGACTGGGAGAGCAGTTCTTC. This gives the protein CASSYAGRLGEQFF.

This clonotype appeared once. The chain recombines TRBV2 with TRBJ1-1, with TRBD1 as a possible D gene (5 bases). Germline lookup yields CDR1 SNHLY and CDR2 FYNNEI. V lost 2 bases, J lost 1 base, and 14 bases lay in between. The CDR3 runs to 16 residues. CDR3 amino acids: CASSEWVGVGNTEAFF. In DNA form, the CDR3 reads TGTGCCAGCAGTGAATGGGTAGGGGTAGGGAACACTGAAGCTTTCTTT.

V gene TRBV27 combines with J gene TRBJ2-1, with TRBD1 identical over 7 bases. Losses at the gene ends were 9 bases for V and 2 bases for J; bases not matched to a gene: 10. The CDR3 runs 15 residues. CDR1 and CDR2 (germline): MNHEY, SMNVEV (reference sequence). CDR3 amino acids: CASPSGTAAYNEQFF. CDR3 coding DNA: TGTGCCAGTCCCTCTGGGACAGCCGCCTACAATGAGCAGTTCTTC.

CDR3 loop: CASSQTSGGTYEQYF. The CDR3 DNA is TGCGCCAGCAGCCAAACTAGCGGAGGCACCTACGAGCAGTACTTC. The chain couples TRBV5-1 to TRBJ2-7; 8 bases agree with TRBD2. The CDR3 extends over 15 amino acids. The V gene end was trimmed by 4 bases and the J gene end by 2 bases; junction bases not matched to a gene: 8. Germline-derived CDR1 and CDR2 are SGHRS and YFSETQ. Filled out from reference TRBV5-1 and TRBJ2-7, the complete variable domain reads KAGVTQTPRYLIKTRGQQVTLSCSPISGHRSVSWYQQTPGQGLQFLFEYFSETQRNKGNFPGRFSGRQFSNSRSEMNVSTLELGDSALYLCASSQTSGGTYEQYFGPGTRLTVT.

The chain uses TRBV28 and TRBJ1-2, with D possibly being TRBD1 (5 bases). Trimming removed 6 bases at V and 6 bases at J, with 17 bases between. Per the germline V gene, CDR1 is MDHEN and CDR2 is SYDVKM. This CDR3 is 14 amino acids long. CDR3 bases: TGTGCCAGCAGGTTACCGGGGGTCCCTAATGGCTACACCTTC. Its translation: CASRLPGVPNGYTF.

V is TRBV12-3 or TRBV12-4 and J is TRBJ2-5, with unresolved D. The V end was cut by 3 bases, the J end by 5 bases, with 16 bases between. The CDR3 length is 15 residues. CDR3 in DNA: TGTGCCAGCAGTTTCAGTTCTGGCGGTGAGGAGACCCAGTACTTC. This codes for CASSFSSGGEETQYF.

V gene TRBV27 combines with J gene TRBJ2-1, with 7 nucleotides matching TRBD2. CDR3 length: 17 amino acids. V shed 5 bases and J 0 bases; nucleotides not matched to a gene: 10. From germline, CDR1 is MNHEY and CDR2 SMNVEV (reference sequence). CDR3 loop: CASSPLFGGGSYNEQFF. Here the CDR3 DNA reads TGTGCCAGCAGTCCCCTTTTTGGCGGGGGCTCCTACAATGAGCAGTTCTTC.

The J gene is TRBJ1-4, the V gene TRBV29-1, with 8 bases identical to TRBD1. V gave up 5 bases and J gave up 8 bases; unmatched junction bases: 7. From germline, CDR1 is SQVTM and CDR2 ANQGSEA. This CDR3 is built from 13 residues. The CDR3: CSVRRQGREKLFF. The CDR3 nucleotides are TGCAGCGTTCGTCGACAGGGGAGGGAAAAACTGTTTTTT.

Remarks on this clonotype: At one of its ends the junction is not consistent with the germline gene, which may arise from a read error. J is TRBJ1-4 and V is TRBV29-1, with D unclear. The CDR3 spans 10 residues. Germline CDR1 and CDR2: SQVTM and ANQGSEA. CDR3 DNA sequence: TGCAGCGCCGTGGATGAAAAACGGTTTTTT. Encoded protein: CSAVDEKRFF.

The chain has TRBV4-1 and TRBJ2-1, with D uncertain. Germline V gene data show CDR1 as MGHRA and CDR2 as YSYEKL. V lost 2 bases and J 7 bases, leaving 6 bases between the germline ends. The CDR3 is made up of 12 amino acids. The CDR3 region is CASSQLSNEQFF. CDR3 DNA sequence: TGCGCCAGCAGCCAACTAAGTAATGAGCAGTTCTTC.

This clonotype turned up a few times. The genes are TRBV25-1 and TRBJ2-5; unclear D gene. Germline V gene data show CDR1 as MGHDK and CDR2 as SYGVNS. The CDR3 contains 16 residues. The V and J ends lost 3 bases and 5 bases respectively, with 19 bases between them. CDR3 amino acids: CASSDRGPILPETQYF. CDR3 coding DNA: TGTGCCAGCAGTGACCGCGGACCGATCTTACCCGAGACCCAGTACTTC. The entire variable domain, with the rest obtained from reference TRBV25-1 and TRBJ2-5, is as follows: EADIYQTPRYLVIGTGKKITLECSQTMGHDKMYWYQQDPGMELHLIHYSYGVNSTEKGDLSSESTVSRIRTEHFPLTLESARPSHTSQYLCASSDRGPILPETQYFGPGTRLLVL.

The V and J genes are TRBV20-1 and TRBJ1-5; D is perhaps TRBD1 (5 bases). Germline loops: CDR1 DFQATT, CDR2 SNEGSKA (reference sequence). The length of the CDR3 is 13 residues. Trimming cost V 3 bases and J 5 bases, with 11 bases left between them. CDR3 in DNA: TGCAGTGCTAGGATGGGACTGTATCAGCCCCAGCATTTT. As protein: CSARMGLYQPQHF.

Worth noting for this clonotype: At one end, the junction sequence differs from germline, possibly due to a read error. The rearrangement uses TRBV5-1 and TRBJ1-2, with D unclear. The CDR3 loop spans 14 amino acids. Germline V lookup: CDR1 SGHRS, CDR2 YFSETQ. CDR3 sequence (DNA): TGCGCCAGCAGCTTGGCAGACCGTTGGGATGGCTACAACTTC. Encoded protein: CASSLADRWDGYNF.

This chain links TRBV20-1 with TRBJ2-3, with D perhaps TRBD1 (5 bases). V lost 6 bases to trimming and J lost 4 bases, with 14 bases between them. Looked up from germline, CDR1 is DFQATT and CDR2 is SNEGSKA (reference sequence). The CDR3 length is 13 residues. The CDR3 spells CSARVWSSDTQYF. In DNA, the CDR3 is TGCAGTGCCAGGGTTTGGTCCTCAGATACGCAGTATTTT.

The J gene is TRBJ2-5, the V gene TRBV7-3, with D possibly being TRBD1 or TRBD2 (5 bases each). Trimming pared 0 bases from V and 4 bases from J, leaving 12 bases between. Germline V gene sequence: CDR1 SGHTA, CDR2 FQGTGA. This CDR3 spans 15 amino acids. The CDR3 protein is CASSLTPGRGETQYF. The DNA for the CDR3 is TGTGCCAGCAGCTTAACCCCAGGGAGAGGAGAGACCCAGTACTTC.

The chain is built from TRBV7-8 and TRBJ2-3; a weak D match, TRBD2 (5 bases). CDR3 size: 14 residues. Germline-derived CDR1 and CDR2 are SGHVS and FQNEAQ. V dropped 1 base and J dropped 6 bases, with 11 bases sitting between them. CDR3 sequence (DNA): TGTGCCAGCAGCTTAGGGCGGGTCGTGGATACGCAGTATTTT. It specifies CASSLGRVVDTQYF.

The CDR3 reads CASSLGAEYQETQYF. DNA for the CDR3: TGTGCCAGCAGTTTAGGGGCAGAGTACCAAGAGACCCAGTACTTC. The rearrangement links TRBV27 to TRBJ2-5, with D possibly TRBD1 on 5 matching bases. The CDR3 extends over 15 amino acids. V was shortened by 2 bases and J by 0 bases, with 10 bases between the two germline ends. Looked up from germline, CDR1 is MNHEY and CDR2 is SMNVEV (reference sequence).

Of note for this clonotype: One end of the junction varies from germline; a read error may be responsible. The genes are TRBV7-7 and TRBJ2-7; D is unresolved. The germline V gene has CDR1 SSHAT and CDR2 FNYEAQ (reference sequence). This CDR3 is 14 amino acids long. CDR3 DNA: TGTGCTAGCAGCTTAAGCTTCGGTACCTACGAGCAGTACTTC. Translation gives CASSLSFGTYEQYF.

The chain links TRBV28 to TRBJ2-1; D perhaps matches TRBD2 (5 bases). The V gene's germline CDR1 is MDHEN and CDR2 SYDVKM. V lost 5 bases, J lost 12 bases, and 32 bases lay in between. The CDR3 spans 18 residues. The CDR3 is CASSTRVSYQRMGLGQFF. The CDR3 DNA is TGTGCCAGCAGTACTAGGGTCTCCTACCAACGAATGGGTTTAGGGCAGTTCTTC.

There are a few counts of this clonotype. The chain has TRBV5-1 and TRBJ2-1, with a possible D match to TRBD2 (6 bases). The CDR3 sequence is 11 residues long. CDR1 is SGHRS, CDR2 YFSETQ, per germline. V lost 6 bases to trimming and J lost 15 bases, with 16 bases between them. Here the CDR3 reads CASTRGGLWFF. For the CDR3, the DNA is TGCGCCAGCACCCGGGGAGGATTATGGTTCTTC.

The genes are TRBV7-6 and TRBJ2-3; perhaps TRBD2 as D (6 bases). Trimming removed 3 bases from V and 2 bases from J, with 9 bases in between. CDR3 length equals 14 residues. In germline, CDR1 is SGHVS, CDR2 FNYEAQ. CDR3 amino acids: CASSFTGDTDTQYF. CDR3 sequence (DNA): TGTGCCAGCAGCTTCACGGGGGACACAGATACGCAGTATTTT.